This TCR beta chain was captured in a study of cytotoxic CD8 clonotypes in ibrutinib-treated CLL. Study results and caveats: Treatment left the uncommon public clonotypes either contracted or stable in frequency. Measured clonality at baseline was greater than in age-matched healthy donors and tracked with circulating CD8+ T-cell counts.

With cryopreserved PBMCs as the source, 2 to 2.5 micrograms of genomic DNA went to TCR beta libraries. CDR3 length: 16 residues. The germline gives CDR1 KGHSH, CDR2 LQKENI. The J segment lost 7 bases and the V segment lost 3 bases, leaving 4 bases of the junction unmatched. Assay used: immunoSEQ multiplex PCR; TCRdb lists only in-frame clones, some missing. The table shows about 200,000 clones, with approximately 70% occurring only once. In the case of this clone: Its target is unknown.

This TCR came from a human donor with chronic lymphocytic leukemia. The sequencing used PBMCs, collected after 12 months of ibrutinib treatment. The chain recombines TRBV18 with TRBJ2-1, with 15 bases identical to TRBD2. DNA for the CDR3: TGTGCCAGCTCACCCTTAGGACTAGCGGGGGGGAATGAGCAGTTCTTC. This gives the protein CASSPLGLAGGNEQFF.